The following is a T cell receptor beta chain sequence with its context. This clonotype was seen ten or more times. Its antigen target is currently unknown. No per-base quality is available; no much larger clone lies one base away. The entry originates in a study of CD8 T cells in ankylosing spondylitis (dated by TCRdb to about 2017). A note on the overall study: The study set out to find disease-linked TCR variants by profiling T cell receptor beta repertoires in ankylosing spondylitis patients and healthy donors. The whole study cohort included some 100 healthy donors and around 24 ankylosing spondylitis patients. Peripheral blood was sampled, and synovial fluid was also collected from ankylosing spondylitis patients.

From the cysteine through the phenylalanine, the CDR3 covers 14 amino acids. Left in the record is the CDR3 DNA by itself, 42 bases read in frame from the first base. The germline V gene (reference sequence) yields DFQATT for CDR1 and SNEGSKA for CDR2. Trimming leaves V shorter by 3 bases and J shorter by 6 bases, with the junction holding 7 bases beyond the gene matches. These reads were obtained on an Illumina HiSeq 2500. TCR beta libraries were prepared by quantitative 5'-RACE with molecular barcodes. In the paper's pipeline: A new computational method based on a probabilistic model of VDJ rearrangement was used to identify disease-linked TCR variants. TCRdb handled the public reads itself, with Q25 trimming in fastp and clone calling in MiXCR, and kept productive beta chains. When rows share a CDR3 protein, they turn into one entry using the most common DNA and genes. The V and J calls and clone size are TCRdb's, not the authors'. Recorded for this sample are 300,000 to 400,000 distinct CDR3 sequences; around a tenth of them occurred a single time. The ten largest clones take up roughly 9.2% of the sample.

Broader findings and caveats from the paper: In peripheral blood, the disease-linked clones were found at relatively low frequencies and had a CD8+ phenotype. A TCR beta motif made up of fewer than 10 highly homologous amino acid variants appeared to be characteristic of blood from ankylosing spondylitis patients. The disease-linked clones were reported to be significantly enriched in matched synovial fluid samples from ankylosing spondylitis patients. Some motif variants had previously been reported in the synovial fluid and blood of reactive arthritis patients, which suggests shared mechanisms of disease initiation.

This TCR was sampled from a female donor with ankylosing spondylitis or in good health (not recorded which). This sequence uses TRBV20-1 and TRBJ2-2, and TRBD2 aligns with 7 junction nucleotides. Sequencing was carried out using blood, either unsorted or a sorted T cell fraction (not recorded which). The CDR3 protein is CSARGERGAGELFF. At the DNA level, the sequence is TGCAGTGCTAGGGGGGAGCGGGGTGCCGGGGAGCTGTTTTTT.